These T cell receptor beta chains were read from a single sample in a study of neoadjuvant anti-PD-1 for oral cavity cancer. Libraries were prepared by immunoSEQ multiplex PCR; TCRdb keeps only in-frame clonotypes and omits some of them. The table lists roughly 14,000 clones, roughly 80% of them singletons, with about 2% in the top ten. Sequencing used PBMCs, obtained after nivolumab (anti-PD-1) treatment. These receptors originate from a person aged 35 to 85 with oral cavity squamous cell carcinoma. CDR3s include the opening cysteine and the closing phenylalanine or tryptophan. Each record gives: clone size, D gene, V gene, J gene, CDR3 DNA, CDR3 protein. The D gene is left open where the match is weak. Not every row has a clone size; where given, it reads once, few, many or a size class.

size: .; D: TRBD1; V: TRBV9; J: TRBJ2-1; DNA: TGTGCCAGCAGCGAAACAGGGGGTGGGTACAATGAGCAGTTCTTC; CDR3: CASSETGGGYNEQFF
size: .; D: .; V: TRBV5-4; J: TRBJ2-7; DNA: TGTGCCAGCAGCGGAAACAGGGAAACCTACGAGCAGTACTTC; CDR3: CASSGNRETYEQYF
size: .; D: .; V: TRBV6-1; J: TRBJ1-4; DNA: TGTGCCAGCAGTGAAGCGCTTCGACGGGTAGCTGAAAAACTGTTTTTT; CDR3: CASSEALRRVAEKLFF
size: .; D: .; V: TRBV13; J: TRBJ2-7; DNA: TGTGCCAGCAGCTTAACCCTTCTCCGGACGGGAAGCTACGAGCAGTACTTC; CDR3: CASSLTLLRTGSYEQYF
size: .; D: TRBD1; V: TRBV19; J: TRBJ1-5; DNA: TGTGCCAGTAGTAGGACAGGGGTTCAGCCCCAGCATTTT; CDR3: CASSRTGVQPQHF
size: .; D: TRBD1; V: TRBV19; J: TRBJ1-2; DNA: TGTGCCAGTAGTGGAACCCGGGACAGCTTTTTTCACTATGGCTACACCTTC; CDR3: CASSGTRDSFFHYGYTF
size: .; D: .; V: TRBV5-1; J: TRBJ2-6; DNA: TGCGCCAGTCGGACAGCCTACTCTGGGGCCAACGTCCTGACTTTC; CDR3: CASRTAYSGANVLTF
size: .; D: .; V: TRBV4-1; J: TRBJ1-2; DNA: TGCGCCAGCAGCCAACGACCTAACTATGGCTACACCTTC; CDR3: CASSQRPNYGYTF
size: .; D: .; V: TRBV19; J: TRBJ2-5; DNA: TGTGCCAGTAGTTTGCCAGGGCAAGAGACCCAGTACTTC; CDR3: CASSLPGQETQYF
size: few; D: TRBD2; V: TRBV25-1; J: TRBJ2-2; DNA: TGTGCCAGCAGTGGGGGGACTATCACGACGTTTTTT; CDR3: CASSGGTITTFF
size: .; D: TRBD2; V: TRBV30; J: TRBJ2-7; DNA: TGTGCCTGGAGTGATTGGCGGGGGTCCTACGAGCAGTACTTC; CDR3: CAWSDWRGSYEQYF
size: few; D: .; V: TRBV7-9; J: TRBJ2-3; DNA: TGTGCCAGCAGCTTAGGCAGGGCGGGCACAGATACGCAGTATTTT; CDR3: CASSLGRAGTDTQYF
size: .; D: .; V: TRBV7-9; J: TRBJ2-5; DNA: TGTGCCAGCAGCTTAACGGATCGAGAGACCCAGTACTTC; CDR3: CASSLTDRETQYF
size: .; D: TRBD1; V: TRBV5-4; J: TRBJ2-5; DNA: TGTGCCAGCAGCTCCGGGACAGGGGATTTGGAGACCCAGTACTTC; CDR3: CASSSGTGDLETQYF
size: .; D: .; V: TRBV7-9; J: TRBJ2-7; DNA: TGTGCCAGCGACTCGACCAATACCTACGAGCAGTACTTC; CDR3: CASDSTNTYEQYF
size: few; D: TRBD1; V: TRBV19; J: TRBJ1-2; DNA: TGTGCCAGTAAAGGGACAGGGAGTTATGGCTACACCTTC; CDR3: CASKGTGSYGYTF
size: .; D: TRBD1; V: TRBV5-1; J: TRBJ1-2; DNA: TGCGCCAGCAGCCCTGGCCAGGGGGCTTTTGGCTACACCTTC; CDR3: CASSPGQGAFGYTF
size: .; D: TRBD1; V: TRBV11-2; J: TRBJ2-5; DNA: TGTGCCAGCAGCCGGGACAGGCAAGAGACCCAGTACTTC; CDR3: CASSRDRQETQYF
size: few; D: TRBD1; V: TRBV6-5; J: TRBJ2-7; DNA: TGTGCCAGCAGTTCCCCCGGGACAGGGGTCTACGAGCAGTACTTC; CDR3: CASSSPGTGVYEQYF
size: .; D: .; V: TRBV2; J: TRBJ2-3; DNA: TGTGCCAGCAGGGAGAGCACAGATACGCAGTATTTT; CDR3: CASRESTDTQYF
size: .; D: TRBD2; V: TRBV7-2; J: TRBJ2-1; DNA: TGTGCCAGCAGTCCAAGCGGGAGTCGCTACAATGAGCAGTTCTTC; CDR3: CASSPSGSRYNEQFF
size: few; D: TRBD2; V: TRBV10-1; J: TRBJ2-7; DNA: TGCGCCAGCAGTGACGCCGGGACTAGTAACGAGCAGTACTTC; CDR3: CASSDAGTSNEQYF
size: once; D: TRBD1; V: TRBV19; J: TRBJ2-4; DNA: TGTGCCAGCGAGGGACAGGGGACTGTCAAAAACATTCAGTACTTC; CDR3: CASEGQGTVKNIQYF
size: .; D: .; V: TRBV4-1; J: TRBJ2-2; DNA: TGCGCCAGCAGCCCCCTGGGGCTAGGGGGCACCGGGGAGCTGTTTTTT; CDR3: CASSPLGLGGTGELFF
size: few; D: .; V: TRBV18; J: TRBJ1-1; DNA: TGTGCCAGCTCCCAAGTGAACCAAGGTTCGAGGGGCACTGAAGCTTTCTTT; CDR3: CASSQVNQGSRGTEAFF
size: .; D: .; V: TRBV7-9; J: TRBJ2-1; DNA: TGTGCCAGCAGCTCAGATGTGATAGGAGAGCAGTTCTTC; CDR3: CASSSDVIGEQFF
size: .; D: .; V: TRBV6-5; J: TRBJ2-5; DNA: TGTGCCAGCAGTTACTCGGGAGCGAGGGGGGAGACCCAGTACTTC; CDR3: CASSYSGARGETQYF
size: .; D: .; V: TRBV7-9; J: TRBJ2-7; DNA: TGTGCCAGCAGCCTCAACACCTACGAGCAGTACTTC; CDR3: CASSLNTYEQYF
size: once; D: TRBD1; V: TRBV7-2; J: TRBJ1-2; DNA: TGTGCCAGCAGGAAGGACAGGGACATCTATGGCTACACCTTC; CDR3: CASRKDRDIYGYTF
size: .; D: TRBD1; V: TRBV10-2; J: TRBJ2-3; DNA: TGCGCCACCCACCCCAGGGGGCATCGGGGTACGCAGTATTTT; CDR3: CATHPRGHRGTQYF
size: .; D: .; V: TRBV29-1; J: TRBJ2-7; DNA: TGCAGCGTTGGGGGCAGCGACGATAATAGGGTCTACGAGCAGTACTTC; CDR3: CSVGGSDDNRVYEQYF
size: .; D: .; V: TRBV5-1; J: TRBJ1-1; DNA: TGCGCCAGCAGCTGGAGGGGGGGCCCGAACACTGAAGCTTTCTTT; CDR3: CASSWRGGPNTEAFF
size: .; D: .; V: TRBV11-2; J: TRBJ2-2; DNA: TGTGCCAGCAGCCGCTGGCAGGACGGGGAGCTGTTTTTT; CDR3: CASSRWQDGELFF
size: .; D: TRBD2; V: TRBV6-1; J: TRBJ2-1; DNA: TGTGCGAGCCGGGGGGGCGGATCTGGCTACAATGAGCAGTTCTTC; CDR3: CASRGGGSGYNEQFF
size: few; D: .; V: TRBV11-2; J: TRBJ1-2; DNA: TGTGCCAGCAGCTTCCAGCGGGCCCGAGGAGGCTACACCTTC; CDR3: CASSFQRARGGYTF
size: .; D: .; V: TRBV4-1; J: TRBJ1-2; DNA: TGCGCCAGCAGCCAAGGTGGACTGCCGGTGATCGGCTACACCTTC; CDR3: CASSQGGLPVIGYTF
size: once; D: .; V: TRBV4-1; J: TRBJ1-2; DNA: TGCGCCAGCAGCCAAGTGGGAGTCAGGGGCTACACCTTC; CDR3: CASSQVGVRGYTF
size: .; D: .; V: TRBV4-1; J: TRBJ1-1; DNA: TGCGCCAGCAGCCTCGAGCGAACGGATGAAGCTTTCTTT; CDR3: CASSLERTDEAFF
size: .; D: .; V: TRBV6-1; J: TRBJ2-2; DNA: TGTGCCAGCAGTCCCAGGACCGGATACACCGGGGAGCTGTTTTTT; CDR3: CASSPRTGYTGELFF
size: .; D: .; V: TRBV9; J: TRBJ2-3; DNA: TGTGCCAGCAGCGTAACGGTCCAGGGGACCGATACGCAGTATTTT; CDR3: CASSVTVQGTDTQYF
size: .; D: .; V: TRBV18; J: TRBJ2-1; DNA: TGTGCCAGCTCACCGATGACAGGACTTGCCTCCTACAATGAGCAGTTCTTC; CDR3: CASSPMTGLASYNEQFF
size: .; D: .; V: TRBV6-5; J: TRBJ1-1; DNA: TGTGCCAGCAGCCTCGGACCTACTGAAGCTTTCTTT; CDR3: CASSLGPTEAFF